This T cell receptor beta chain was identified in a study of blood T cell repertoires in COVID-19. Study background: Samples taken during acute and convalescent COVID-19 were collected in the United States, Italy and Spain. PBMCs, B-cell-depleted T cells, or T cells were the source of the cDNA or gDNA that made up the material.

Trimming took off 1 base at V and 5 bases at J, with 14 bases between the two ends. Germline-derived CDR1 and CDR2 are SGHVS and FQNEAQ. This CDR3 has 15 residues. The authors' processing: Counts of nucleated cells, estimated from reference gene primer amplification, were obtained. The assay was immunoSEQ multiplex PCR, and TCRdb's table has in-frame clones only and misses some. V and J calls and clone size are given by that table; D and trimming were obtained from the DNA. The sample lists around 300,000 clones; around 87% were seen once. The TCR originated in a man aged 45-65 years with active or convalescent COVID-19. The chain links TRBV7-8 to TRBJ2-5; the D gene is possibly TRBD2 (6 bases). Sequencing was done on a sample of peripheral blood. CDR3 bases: TGTGCCAGCAGCTTAGGGGAGGTCCAAAGTGAGACCCAGTACTTC. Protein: CASSLGEVQSETQYF.